Only a few counts were recorded for the clone carrying this T cell receptor beta chain. This entry comes from a study of blood T cells in healthy people across ages. A J-beta primer mix and a sample-barcoded 5' primer were used in a second PCR of about 7 to 12 cycles. A single record per CDR3 protein comes from TCRdb applying MiXCR to the 5' RACE reads. This table holds just under 550,000 distinct CDR3 sequences, more than 20% found once. These same records also appear under a second study, on T cells of mothers and their children. That study reports: Several children and their three healthy Caucasian mothers were the donors.

The sequence was obtained from a boy between 5 and 17 years old in good health. The sequenced material came from blood.

CDR3 protein: CASSPQRRLAGKTQYF. CDR3 sequence (DNA): TGCGCCAGCAGCCCGCAAAGGAGACTAGCGGGGAAGACCCAGTACTTC. The chain recombines TRBV5-1 with TRBJ2-5; 11 bases line up with TRBD2. The V segment lost 4 bases and the J segment 6 bases; nucleotides outside the gene matches: 11. This CDR3 contains 16 residues. Looked up from germline, CDR1 is SGHRS and CDR2 is YFSETQ.